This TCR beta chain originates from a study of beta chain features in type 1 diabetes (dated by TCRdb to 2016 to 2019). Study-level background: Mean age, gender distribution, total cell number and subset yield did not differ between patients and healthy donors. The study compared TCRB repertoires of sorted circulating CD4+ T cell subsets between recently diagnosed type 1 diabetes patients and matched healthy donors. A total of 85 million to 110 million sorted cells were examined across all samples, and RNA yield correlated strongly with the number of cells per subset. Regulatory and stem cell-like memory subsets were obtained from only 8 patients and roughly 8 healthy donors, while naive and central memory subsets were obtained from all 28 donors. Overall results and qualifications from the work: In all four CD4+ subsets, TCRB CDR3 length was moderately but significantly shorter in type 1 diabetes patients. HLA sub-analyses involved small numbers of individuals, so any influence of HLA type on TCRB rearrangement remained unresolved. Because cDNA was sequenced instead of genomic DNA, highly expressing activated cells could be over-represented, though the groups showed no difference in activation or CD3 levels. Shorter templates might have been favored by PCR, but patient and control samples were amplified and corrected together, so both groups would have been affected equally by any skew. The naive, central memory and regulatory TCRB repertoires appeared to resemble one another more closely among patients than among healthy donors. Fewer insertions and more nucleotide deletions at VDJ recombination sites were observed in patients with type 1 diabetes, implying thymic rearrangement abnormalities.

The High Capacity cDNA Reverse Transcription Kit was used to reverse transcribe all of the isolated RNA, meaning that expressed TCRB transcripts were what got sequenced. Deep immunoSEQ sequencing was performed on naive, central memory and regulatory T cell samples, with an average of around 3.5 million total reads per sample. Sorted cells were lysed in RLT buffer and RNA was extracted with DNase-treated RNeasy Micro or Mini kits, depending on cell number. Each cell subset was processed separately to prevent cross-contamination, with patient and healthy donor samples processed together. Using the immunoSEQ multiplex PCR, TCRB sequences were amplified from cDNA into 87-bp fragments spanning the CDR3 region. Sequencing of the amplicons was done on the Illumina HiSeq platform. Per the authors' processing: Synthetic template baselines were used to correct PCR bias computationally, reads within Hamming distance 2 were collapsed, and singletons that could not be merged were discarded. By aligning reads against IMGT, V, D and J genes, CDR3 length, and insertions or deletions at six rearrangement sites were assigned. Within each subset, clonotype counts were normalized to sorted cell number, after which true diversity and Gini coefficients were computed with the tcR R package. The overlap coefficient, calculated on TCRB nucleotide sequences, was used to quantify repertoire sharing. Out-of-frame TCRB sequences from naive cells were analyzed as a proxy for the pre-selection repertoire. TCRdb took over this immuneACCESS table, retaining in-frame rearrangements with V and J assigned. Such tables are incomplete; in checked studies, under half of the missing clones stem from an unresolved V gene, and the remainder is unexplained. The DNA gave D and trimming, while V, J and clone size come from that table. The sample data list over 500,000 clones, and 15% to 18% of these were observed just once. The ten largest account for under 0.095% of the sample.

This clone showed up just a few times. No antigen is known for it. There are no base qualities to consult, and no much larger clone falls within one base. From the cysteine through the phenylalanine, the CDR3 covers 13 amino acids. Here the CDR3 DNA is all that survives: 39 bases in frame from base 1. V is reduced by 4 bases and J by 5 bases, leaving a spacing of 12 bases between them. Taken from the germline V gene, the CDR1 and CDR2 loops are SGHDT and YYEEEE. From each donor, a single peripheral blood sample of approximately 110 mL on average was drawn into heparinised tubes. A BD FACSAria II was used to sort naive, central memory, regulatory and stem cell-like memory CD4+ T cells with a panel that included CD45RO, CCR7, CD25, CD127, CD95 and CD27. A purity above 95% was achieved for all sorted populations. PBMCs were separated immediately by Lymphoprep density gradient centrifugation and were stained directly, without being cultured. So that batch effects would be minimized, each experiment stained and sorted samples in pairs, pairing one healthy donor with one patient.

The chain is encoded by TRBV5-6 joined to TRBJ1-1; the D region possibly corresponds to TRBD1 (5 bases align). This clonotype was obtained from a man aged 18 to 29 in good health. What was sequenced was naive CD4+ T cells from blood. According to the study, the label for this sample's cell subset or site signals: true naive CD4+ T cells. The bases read TGTGCCAGCAGCGAACGGGGGTCGACTGAAGCTTTCTTT. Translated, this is CASSERGSTEAFF.